A single sample gave rise to the 24 T cell receptor beta chains below, sequenced in a study of blood T cell repertoires in COVID-19. TCRdb's copy holds only in-frame clones and misses some; the assay was immunoSEQ multiplex PCR. The sample includes 250,000 to 350,000 clones, roughly 90% of them seen just once. Sequenced sample: peripheral blood. All receptors come from a woman younger than 45 with active or convalescent COVID-19.

In this sample, this clone turned up a few times. This chain connects TRBV6-2 or TRBV6-3 to TRBJ2-7; TRBD2 matches 12 bases. The CDR3 covers 14 residues. The germline V gene encodes CDR1 MNHEY and CDR2 SVGEGT. With V trimmed by 3 bases and J by 6 bases, 3 bases remained unmatched. CDR3 protein: CASSYGLAGLEQYF. CDR3 nucleotides: TGTGCCAGCAGTTATGGACTAGCGGGGCTCGAGCAGTACTTC.

The J gene is TRBJ2-7, the V gene TRBV9, with D perhaps TRBD2 (5 bases). V was shortened by 3 bases and J by 6 bases, with 19 bases between the two germline ends. Looked up from germline, CDR1 is SGDLS and CDR2 is YYNGEE. This CDR3 region has 15 residues. CDR3 sequence reads: CASSGTSGLVSEQYF. Here the CDR3 DNA reads TGTGCCAGCAGCGGGACTTCTGGGTTGGTGAGCGAGCAGTACTTC.

This clone was recorded a few times. The V and J genes are TRBV19 and TRBJ1-5, with 7 positions matching TRBD1. Germline V CDR1 and CDR2: LNHDA, SQIVND (reference sequence). This CDR3 comprises 15 residues. Germline trimming cut 6 bases from V and 7 bases from J; bases unmatched to any gene: 12. CDR3 amino acids: CASSVDRDDRQPQHF. CDR3 in DNA: TGTGCCAGTAGCGTTGACAGGGACGATAGGCAGCCCCAGCATTTT.

The rearrangement joins TRBV5-1 to TRBJ1-5, with D maybe TRBD1 (5 bases). CDR3 length equals 14 residues. Germline values: CDR1 SGHRS, CDR2 YFSETQ. V lost 5 bases to trimming and J lost 1 base, with 10 bases between them. CDR3 region: CASRPGLSNQPQHF. In DNA, the CDR3 is TGCGCCAGCAGACCGGGACTCAGCAATCAGCCCCAGCATTTT.

The V call is TRBV5-1, the J call TRBJ2-5; unclear D gene. Trimming removed 3 bases at V and 4 bases at J, with 10 bases between. CDR1 is SGHRS, CDR2 YFSETQ, per germline. The CDR3 is made up of 13 amino acids. CDR3 amino acids: CASSSPGGETQYF. CDR3 sequence (DNA): TGCGCCAGCAGCTCGCCCGGTGGAGAGACCCAGTACTTC.

This rearrangement joins TRBV11-1 to TRBJ2-1, with 10 bases aligning to TRBD2. From germline, CDR1 is SGHAT and CDR2 FQDESV (reference sequence). Germline trimming cut 4 bases from V and 7 bases from J; bases unmatched to any gene: 7. The CDR3 consists of 15 residues. CDR3 nucleotides: TGTGCCAGCAGCTCTGAGCGGGGGGGATATAATGAGCAGTTCTTC. Translation: CASSSERGGYNEQFF.

V and J are TRBV7-2 and TRBJ2-1; 10 nucleotides agree with TRBD1. The CDR3 loop spans 16 amino acids. Trimming cost V 5 bases and J 4 bases; bases outside gene matches: 8. Germline V lookup: CDR1 SGHTA, CDR2 FQGNSA. DNA for the CDR3: TGTGCCAGCAGCAAAGGGGACAGGGGTTTTTACAATGAGCAGTTCTTC. The encoded protein is CASSKGDRGFYNEQFF.

V and J are TRBV7-2 and TRBJ2-3, with D tentatively TRBD2 (5 bases). V was cut by 3 bases and J by 0 bases, with 10 bases left in between. The CDR3 spans 15 residues. From germline, CDR1 is SGHTA and CDR2 FQGNSA. In DNA form, the CDR3 reads TGTGCCAGCAGCTTTGGAGGACCTAGCACAGATACGCAGTATTTT. It specifies CASSFGGPSTDTQYF.

The chain uses TRBV6-4 and TRBJ2-3; 9 bases map to TRBD2. Looked up from germline, CDR1 is MRHNA and CDR2 is SNTAGT. This CDR3 spans 15 amino acids. Trimming removed 6 bases from V and 6 bases from J; junction bases left unmatched: 10. The CDR3 sequence: CASSHSGGHRDTQYF. The CDR3 DNA reads TGTGCCAGCAGCCATAGCGGGGGCCATCGGGATACGCAGTATTTT.

This clone was counted a single time. The chain couples TRBV4-3 to TRBJ2-5, with 7 bases lining up with TRBD2. The germline CDR1 and CDR2 sequences are LGHNA and YSLEER. The CDR3 is made up of 17 amino acids. J lost 4 bases, V lost 0 bases, and 11 bases had no gene match. CDR3 residues: CASSQEWGRGGGETQYF. CDR3 nucleotide sequence: TGCGCCAGCAGCCAAGAATGGGGTAGAGGCGGGGGAGAGACCCAGTACTTC.

A note on this clone: Different DNA sequences within this sample yield the same CDR3. The gene calls are TRBV27 and TRBJ2-7; 7 bases are shared with TRBD1. Germline V lookup: CDR1 MNHEY, CDR2 SMNVEV (reference sequence). Germline trimming cut 0 bases from V and 0 bases from J; bases unmatched to any gene: 2. The length of the CDR3 is 15 residues. The CDR3, as DNA: TGTGCCAGCAGTTTATCAGGGGGCGCCTCCTACGAGCAGTACTTC. This gives the protein CASSLSGGASYEQYF.

The J gene is TRBJ1-4, the V gene TRBV3-1 (or the pseudogene TRBV3-2), with D perhaps TRBD1 (6 bases). This CDR3 contains 14 residues. V was pared by 4 bases and J by 8 bases, with 14 bases between. Germline loops: CDR1 LGHDT, CDR2 YNNKEL (reference sequence). CDR3 DNA sequence: TGTGCCAGCAGCCCGGCAGGGGTAAAGGAAAAACTGTTTTTT. Its translation: CASSPAGVKEKLFF.

The chain combines TRBV5-8 with TRBJ2-3, with TRBD1 as a possible D gene (6 bases). In germline, CDR1 is SGHTS, CDR2 YDEGEE. Between the trimmed V and J ends, which lost 4 bases and 5 bases, there was a span of 17 bases. The CDR3 is made up of 15 amino acids. The CDR3 coding sequence is TGTGCCAGCAGCCGCGACAGGATCAACAAAGATACGCAGTATTTT. It codes for CASSRDRINKDTQYF.

CDR3: CASSLAFAGGNYGYTF. In nucleotides, the CDR3 is TGTGCCAGCAGCTTAGCGTTCGCAGGGGGGAACTATGGCTACACCTTC. This sequence joins TRBV7-8 and TRBJ1-2; 7 nucleotides line up with TRBD1. V gave up 0 bases and J gave up 2 bases; unmatched junction bases: 6. Germline lookup yields CDR1 SGHVS and CDR2 FQNEAQ. The CDR3 sequence is 16 residues long.

The chain couples TRBV7-2 to TRBJ2-2; D possibly corresponds to TRBD1 (7 bases). V lost 4 bases to trimming and J lost 7 bases, with 10 bases between them. CDR1 is SGHTA, CDR2 FQGNSA, per germline. The CDR3 runs to 13 residues. CDR3: CASSSQGGGELFF. The DNA for the CDR3 is TGTGCCAGCAGCTCCCAGGGGGGCGGGGAGCTGTTTTTT.

The V gene is TRBV5-5, the J gene TRBJ1-1, with 9 bases matching TRBD1. Trimming removed 4 bases from V and 7 bases from J; junction bases left unmatched: 5. Germline V gene lookup returns CDR1 SGHKS and CDR2 YYEKEE (reference sequence). This CDR3 comprises 13 residues. CDR3 sequence: CASSGTGHLEAFF. The CDR3 DNA reads as TGTGCCAGCAGCGGGACAGGGCACCTTGAAGCTTTCTTT.

The chain combines TRBV6-5 with TRBJ1-2; 9 positions match TRBD1. The junction had 8 bases not matched to a gene; V was cut back by 6 bases and J by 3 bases. CDR3 length: 15 residues. Germline assignment: CDR1 MNHEY and CDR2 SVGAGI. The CDR3 DNA is TGTGCCAGCAGCCTTGACAGGGGGAAGTACTATGGCTACACCTTC. This encodes CASSLDRGKYYGYTF.

The chain has TRBV6-2 or TRBV6-3 and TRBJ2-2; a weak D match, TRBD1 (6 bases). The CDR3 has 15 amino acids. CDR1 is MNHEY, CDR2 SVGEGT, per germline. Trimming left V 2 bases short and J 5 bases short, with 12 bases between. CDR3 sequence: CASSYADRRTGELFF. CDR3 bases: TGTGCCAGCAGTTACGCAGACAGGAGAACCGGGGAGCTGTTTTTT.

This chain connects TRBV2 to TRBJ2-3; TRBD2 is a possible D gene (6 bases). CDR3 length: 17 residues. Germline CDR1 and CDR2: SNHLY and FYNNEI. V shed 2 bases and J shed 2 bases, with 17 bases lying between them. The CDR3 region has the DNA TGTGCCAGCAGTGAAAGATCGGGCGGGGCAAACACAGATACGCAGTATTTT. The encoded protein is CASSERSGGANTDTQYF.

The J gene is TRBJ1-2, the V gene TRBV28, with D possibly TRBD1 on 5 matching bases. The V end lost 2 bases, the J end lost 4 bases, and 14 bases lay between the germline ends. This CDR3 has 15 amino acids. Germline V gene data show CDR1 as MDHEN and CDR2 as SYDVKM. The CDR3 loop is CASSLEGARGYGYTF. The CDR3 DNA reads as TGTGCCAGCAGTTTAGAAGGGGCCCGCGGCTATGGCTACACCTTC.

The J gene is TRBJ2-5, the V gene TRBV27, with unresolved D. The CDR3 has 17 residues. V was trimmed by 5 bases and J by 0 bases, leaving 19 bases between them. Germline CDR1 and CDR2: MNHEY and SMNVEV (reference sequence). The CDR3 DNA reads as TGTGCCAGCAGTCCGCGCCGGAGCAGCTCTTACCAAGAGACCCAGTACTTC. This sequence encodes CASSPRRSSSYQETQYF.

The chain carries TRBV6-6 and TRBJ1-4, with TRBD1 as a possible D gene (5 bases). Per germline, CDR1 MNHNY and CDR2 SVGAGI (reference sequence). The CDR3 is made up of 16 amino acids. With 2 bases removed from V and 0 bases from J, the gap between germline ends came to 10 bases. CDR3 protein: CASSYETAATNEKLFF. DNA of the CDR3: TGTGCCAGCAGTTACGAGACAGCCGCAACTAATGAAAAACTGTTTTTT.

This clone was found once. The V and J genes are TRBV5-4 and TRBJ2-1; 7 nucleotides align to TRBD2. The CDR3 is 17 amino acids. In germline, CDR1 is SGHNT, CDR2 YYREEE (reference sequence). With 0 bases clipped from V and 3 bases from J, the junction kept 9 bases outside the gene matches. CDR3 nucleotide sequence: TGTGCCAGCAGCTTGGCCTGGTCGGGGGGAGACTACAATGAGCAGTTCTTC. Residues: CASSLAWSGGDYNEQFF.

This clone appeared a few times. The rearrangement uses TRBV10-3 and TRBJ1-1, with 10 bases fitting TRBD1. Germline V gives CDR1 ENHRY, CDR2 SYGVKD. This CDR3 has 13 amino acids. J was trimmed by 6 bases and V by 6 bases; bases with no gene match: 4. CDR3 sequence (DNA): TGTGCCATCAGGACAGGGGGCGTAGCTGAAGCTTTCTTT. Residues: CAIRTGGVAEAFF.